Each of the 8 T cell receptor beta chains below was sequenced from the same sample in a study of early T cells in non-severe SARS-CoV-2 infection. TCRdb independently ran MiXCR on the 5' RACE reads; one entry per CDR3 protein. The sample contains tens of thousands of distinct CDR3 sequences, 5.3% of which appear only once. Sequenced sample: whole blood. Every receptor here comes from an adult who was a healthcare worker with PCR-confirmed SARS-CoV-2 infection or an uninfected control (not recorded which).

Many counts were recorded for this clonotype. The chain recombines TRBV5-5 with TRBJ1-1; D not certain. The CDR3 runs 15 residues. Trimming took 4 bases from V and 2 from J, leaving 15 bases between them. The germline V gene encodes CDR1 SGHKS and CDR2 YYEKEE (reference sequence). This chain's CDR3 is CASSLESQANTEAFF. The CDR3 DNA reads as TGTGCCAGCAGCCTTGAGAGTCAGGCCAACACTGAAGCTTTCTTT.

The rearrangement uses TRBV19 and TRBJ2-1; 9 nucleotides agree with TRBD1. The CDR3 spans 15 residues. Germline assignment: CDR1 LNHDA and CDR2 SQIVND (reference sequence). Losses at the gene ends were 9 bases for V and 0 bases for J; bases not matched to a gene: 6. The CDR3 spells CASKDRGPSYNEQFF. In nucleotides, the CDR3 is TGTGCCAGCAAGGACAGGGGTCCCTCCTACAATGAGCAGTTCTTC.

This clonotype was observed at least ten times. The chain links TRBV28 to TRBJ2-2; maybe TRBD1 (5 bases). Per the germline V gene, CDR1 is MDHEN and CDR2 is SYDVKM. V lost 4 bases to trimming and J lost 2 bases, with 14 bases between them. This CDR3 contains 16 residues. The CDR3 nucleotides are TGTGCCAGCAGTTATTATGCCCAGGGAAACACCGGGGAGCTGTTTTTT. It translates to CASSYYAQGNTGELFF.

This clonotype was seen at least ten times. The chain uses TRBV30 and TRBJ1-5, with D uncertain. V lost 0 bases, J lost 0 bases, and 9 bases lay in between. Germline V gene sequence: CDR1 GTSNPN, CDR2 SVGIG (reference sequence). This CDR3 comprises 15 residues. The CDR3 bases are TGTGCCTGGAGTGTAGCAGGCTATAGCAATCAGCCCCAGCATTTT. Translation: CAWSVAGYSNQPQHF. The full variable domain, rest sourced from reference TRBV30 and TRBJ1-5, is SQTIHQWPATLVQPVGSPLSLECTVEGTSNPNLYWYRQAAGRGLQLLFYSVGIGQISSEVPQNLSASRPQDRQFILSSKKLLLSDSGFYLCAWSVAGYSNQPQHFGDGTRLSIL.

This clonotype was picked up many times. V gene TRBV7-9 combines with J gene TRBJ1-3; D is unresolved. The CDR3 covers 14 residues. The germline V gene has CDR1 SEHNR and CDR2 FQNEAQ (reference sequence). V gave up 2 bases and J gave up 3 bases, with 8 bases separating them. For the CDR3, the DNA is TGTGCCAGCAGCTTACAGATACTTGGAAACACCATATATTTT. Amino acids: CASSLQILGNTIYF.

At least ten counts were recorded for this clonotype. The chain couples TRBV4-2 to TRBJ2-1, with TRBD2 matching 10 bases. CDR3 size: 17 residues. Germline loops: CDR1 LGHNA, CDR2 YNFKEQ. After removal of 4 bases from V and 6 bases from J, the junction contained 12 bases not matched to a gene. The CDR3 DNA reads TGTGCCAGCAGCCCCGACGGCTCCCTAGCGGGAGTCAATGAGCAGTTCTTC. Protein: CASSPDGSLAGVNEQFF.

In this sample, this clonotype turned up many times. The J gene is TRBJ2-7, the V gene TRBV11-2; 8 nucleotides line up with TRBD2. CDR3 size: 15 residues. Germline CDR1 is SGHAT and CDR2 is FQNNGV. Losses at the gene ends were 6 bases for V and 0 bases for J; bases not matched to a gene: 7. CDR3 residues: CASSRTSGPSYEQYF. The CDR3 DNA is TGTGCCAGCAGTCGAACTAGCGGTCCCTCCTACGAGCAGTACTTC.

The chain uses TRBV3-1 and TRBJ2-6, with D perhaps TRBD1 or TRBD2 (5 bases each). CDR1 is LGHDT, CDR2 YNNKEL, per germline (reference sequence). Trimming took off 5 bases at V and 0 bases at J, with 17 bases between the two ends. CDR3 length: 18 residues. The CDR3 nucleotides are TGTGCCAGCAGCTCTTTACCGGGGCCTTACTCTGGGGCCAACGTCCTGACTTTC. Amino acids: CASSSLPGPYSGANVLTF.